The 18 T cell receptor beta chains presented below share a single source sample, sequenced in a study of cytomegalovirus exposure and HLA in healthy donors. The PCR employed 60 Vbeta primers together with 13 Jbeta primers. The assay was immunoSEQ multiplex PCR, and TCRdb's table has in-frame clones only and misses some. Its table lists over 20,000 clones. What was sequenced was PBMCs. The source of these receptors is a man aged 60 to 75 in good health and CMV-seropositive.

The gene calls are TRBV29-1 and TRBJ2-7, with TRBD1 identical over 7 bases. Germline V lookup: CDR1 SQVTM, CDR2 ANQGSEA. The CDR3 spans 13 residues. The V gene end was trimmed by 5 bases and the J gene end by 0 bases; junction bases not matched to a gene: 4. In nucleotides, the CDR3 is TGCAGCGTTCGGACAGGATACTCCTACGAGCAGTACTTC. Protein: CSVRTGYSYEQYF.

The V and J genes are TRBV6-5 and TRBJ2-5; TRBD1 might be the D (6 bases). The V gene's germline CDR1 is MNHEY and CDR2 SVGAGI. Between the trimmed V and J ends, which lost 6 bases and 3 bases, there was a span of 17 bases. CDR3 size: 15 residues. CDR3 nucleotide sequence: TGTGCCAGCAGCCGGGGACATAAGGGGGAAGAGACCCAGTACTTC. The encoded protein is CASSRGHKGEETQYF.

The chain uses TRBV9 and TRBJ1-5; D is unclear. V was cut by 0 bases and J by 0 bases, with 16 bases left in between. This CDR3 is built from 18 residues. The V gene's germline CDR1 is SGDLS and CDR2 YYNGEE. CDR3 loop: CASSVAESPLYSNQPQHF. Here the CDR3 DNA reads TGTGCCAGCAGCGTAGCTGAGAGCCCCCTTTATAGCAATCAGCCCCAGCATTTT.

The rearrangement uses TRBV29-1 and TRBJ1-1; possibly TRBD1 for D (6 bases). V shed 8 bases and J shed 9 bases, with 16 bases lying between them. The CDR3 totals 11 residues. Germline CDR1 and CDR2: SQVTM and ANQGSEA. The DNA for the CDR3 is TGCAGCTCTCCTGCCGGGGGGCAAGCTTTCTTT. Its translation is CSSPAGGQAFF.

The V call is TRBV5-1, the J call TRBJ2-5, with TRBD2 as a possible D gene (6 bases). Germline V gene data show CDR1 as SGHRS and CDR2 as YFSETQ. The CDR3 is 13 amino acids. V was shortened by 3 bases and J by 7 bases, with 13 bases between the two germline ends. The CDR3 sequence is CASSSGDGGTQYF. CDR3 coding DNA: TGCGCCAGCAGCTCGGGGGACGGAGGGACCCAGTACTTC.

A note on this clone: The same CDR3 also results from other DNA sequences found in this sample. The chain combines TRBV7-9 with TRBJ1-5; no definite D call. CDR1 and CDR2 (germline): SEHNR, FQNEAQ (reference sequence). V lost 2 bases, J lost 7 bases, and 18 bases lay in between. This CDR3 is 16 amino acids long. The CDR3 reads CASSLSAVSSGQPQHF. The CDR3 DNA reads as TGTGCCAGCAGCTTAAGTGCGGTATCCTCGGGACAGCCCCAGCATTTT.

The J gene is TRBJ2-2, the V gene TRBV5-1; a possible D gene is TRBD1 (6 bases). This CDR3 comprises 15 residues. Germline V lookup: CDR1 SGHRS, CDR2 YFSETQ. The germline V and J ends were trimmed by 2 bases and 1 base, with 9 bases remaining between them. This CDR3 is CASSFSGVNTGELFF. The CDR3 nucleotides are TGCGCCAGCAGCTTTTCAGGGGTGAACACCGGGGAGCTGTTTTTT.

The V and J genes are TRBV5-1 and TRBJ1-3; TRBD1 might be the D (6 bases). Trimming shortened V by 2 bases and J by 7 bases, and 13 bases separated the two germline ends. Germline CDR1 and CDR2: SGHRS and YFSETQ. This CDR3 comprises 14 residues. In DNA form, the CDR3 reads TGCGCCAGCAGCTTCGGGACATCAGGGAACACCATATATTTT. Its protein is CASSFGTSGNTIYF.

The chain couples TRBV7-8 to TRBJ1-5; the D gene is possibly TRBD1 (5 bases). This CDR3 is 15 amino acids long. CDR1 and CDR2 (germline): SGHVS, FQNEAQ. V lost 5 bases, J lost 5 bases, and 16 bases lay in between. The CDR3 loop is CASSVTGGGDQPQHF. CDR3 DNA sequence: TGTGCCAGCAGCGTCACGGGGGGTGGTGATCAGCCCCAGCATTTT.

The genes are TRBV29-1 and TRBJ2-1, with 9 bases matching TRBD2. With 4 bases clipped from V and 5 bases from J, the junction kept 3 bases outside the gene matches. CDR3 size: 13 residues. Germline values: CDR1 SQVTM, CDR2 ANQGSEA. This CDR3 is CSVAAGGNNEQFF. CDR3 sequence (DNA): TGCAGCGTTGCAGCGGGAGGCAACAATGAGCAGTTCTTC.

The chain has TRBV9 and TRBJ1-4, with 9 bases that match TRBD1. This CDR3 is built from 15 residues. The J segment lost 7 bases and the V segment lost 4 bases, leaving 8 bases of the junction unmatched. CDR1 and CDR2 from the germline V gene are SGDLS and YYNGEE. The CDR3 protein is CASSLGGTGREKLFF. The CDR3 bases are TGTGCCAGCAGCTTGGGGGGGACAGGGCGTGAAAAACTGTTTTTT.

V and J are TRBV14 and TRBJ2-3, with 7 bases fitting TRBD1. From germline, CDR1 is SGHDN and CDR2 FVKESK. The V segment lost 4 bases and the J segment 2 bases; nucleotides outside the gene matches: 3. The CDR3 spans 14 residues. CDR3 nucleotide sequence: TGTGCCAGCAGCCCGACAGGGCTCACAGATACGCAGTATTTT. Translation: CASSPTGLTDTQYF.

CDR3 protein: CASSSLDRSYEQYF. CDR3 coding DNA: TGTGCCAGCAGTTCTCTGGACAGGTCCTACGAGCAGTACTTC. J is TRBJ2-7 and V is TRBV27; 7 nucleotides align to TRBD1. V was clipped by 4 bases and J by 1 base; unmatched bases: 4. The germline gives CDR1 MNHEY, CDR2 SMNVEV (reference sequence). The CDR3 spans 14 residues.

This chain uses TRBV18 with TRBJ1-5; D is possibly TRBD1 (5 bases). This CDR3 spans 16 amino acids. CDR1 KGHSH and CDR2 LQKENI come from the germline V gene. Deletions cut 0 bases from V and 3 bases from J, with 12 bases between. CDR3 region: CASSPPYQGANQPQHF. For the CDR3, the DNA is TGTGCCAGCTCACCACCTTATCAGGGCGCCAATCAGCCCCAGCATTTT.

V and J are TRBV4-1 and TRBJ2-1; 8 bases align to TRBD2. The CDR3 is made up of 15 amino acids. Looked up from germline, CDR1 is MGHRA and CDR2 is YSYEKL. V trimming: 2 bases; J trimming: 7 bases; junction bases outside the gene matches: 7. CDR3 sequence: CASSQPSGGPNEQFF. The CDR3 coding sequence is TGCGCCAGCAGCCAACCCAGCGGGGGCCCGAATGAGCAGTTCTTC.

The chain couples TRBV6-1 to TRBJ1-2, with D maybe TRBD1 (5 bases). V was pared by 7 bases and J by 8 bases, with 17 bases between. Germline V gene sequence: CDR1 MNHNS, CDR2 SASEGT. This CDR3 region has 13 residues. Here the CDR3 DNA reads TGTGCCAGCATCCCAGGAGGGGTTTGGGGCTACACCTTC. It specifies CASIPGGVWGYTF.

This clone is medium-sized by frequency. The chain recombines TRBV2 with TRBJ2-7, with TRBD2 identical over 9 bases. The CDR3 contains 15 residues. Germline assignment: CDR1 SNHLY and CDR2 FYNNEI. V gave up 1 base and J gave up 1 base; unmatched junction bases: 2. This chain's CDR3 is CASSEGAGGSYEQYF. The DNA of the CDR3 is TGTGCCAGCAGTGAAGGTGCGGGAGGGTCCTACGAGCAGTACTTC.

The chain has TRBV5-4 and TRBJ1-2; 8 positions match TRBD1. The germline CDR1 and CDR2 sequences are SGHNT and YYREEE (reference sequence). CDR3 size: 15 residues. V shed 4 bases, J shed 4 bases, and the junction held 9 bases outside the gene matches. The CDR3 is CASSPGTGIIYGYTF. The DNA of the CDR3 is TGTGCCAGCAGCCCAGGGACAGGAATTATCTATGGCTACACCTTC.